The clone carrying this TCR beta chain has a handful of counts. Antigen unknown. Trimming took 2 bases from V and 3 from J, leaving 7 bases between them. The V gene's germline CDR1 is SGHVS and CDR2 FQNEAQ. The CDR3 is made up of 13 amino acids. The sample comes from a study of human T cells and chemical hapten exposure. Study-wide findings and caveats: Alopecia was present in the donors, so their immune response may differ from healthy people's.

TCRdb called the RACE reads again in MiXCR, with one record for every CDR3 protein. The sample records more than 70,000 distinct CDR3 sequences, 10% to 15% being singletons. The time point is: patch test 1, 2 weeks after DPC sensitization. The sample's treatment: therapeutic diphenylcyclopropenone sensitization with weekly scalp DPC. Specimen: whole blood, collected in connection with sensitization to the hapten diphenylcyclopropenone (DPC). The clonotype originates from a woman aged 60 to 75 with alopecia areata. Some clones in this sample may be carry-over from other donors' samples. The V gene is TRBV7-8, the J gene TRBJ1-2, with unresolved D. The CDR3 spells CASSLRVDYGYTF. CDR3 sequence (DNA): TGTGCCAGCAGCTTAAGGGTGGACTATGGCTACACCTTC. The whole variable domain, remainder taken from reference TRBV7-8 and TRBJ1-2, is GAGVSQSPRYKVAKRGQDVALRCDPISGHVSLFWYQQALGQGPEFLTYFQNEAQLDKSGLPSDRFFAERPEGSVSTLKIQRTQQEDSAVYLCASSLRVDYGYTFGSGTRLTVV.